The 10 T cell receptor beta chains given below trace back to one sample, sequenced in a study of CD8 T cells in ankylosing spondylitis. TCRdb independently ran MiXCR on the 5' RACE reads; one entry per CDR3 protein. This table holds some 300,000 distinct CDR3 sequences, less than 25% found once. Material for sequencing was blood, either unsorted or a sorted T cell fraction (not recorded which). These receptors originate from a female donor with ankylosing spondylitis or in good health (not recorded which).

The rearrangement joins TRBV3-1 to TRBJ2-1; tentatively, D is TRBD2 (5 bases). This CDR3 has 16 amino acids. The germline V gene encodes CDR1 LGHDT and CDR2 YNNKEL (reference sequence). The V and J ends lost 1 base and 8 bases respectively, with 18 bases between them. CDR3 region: CASSQGAQRGMDEQFF. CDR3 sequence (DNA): TGTGCCAGCAGCCAAGGGGCCCAGCGAGGGATGGATGAGCAGTTCTTC.

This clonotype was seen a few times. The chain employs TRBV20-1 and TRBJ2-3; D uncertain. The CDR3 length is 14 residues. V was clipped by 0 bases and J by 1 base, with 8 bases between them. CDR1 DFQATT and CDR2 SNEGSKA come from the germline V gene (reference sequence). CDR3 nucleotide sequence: TGCAGTGCTAGAGATTCCTTACGCACAGATACGCAGTATTTT. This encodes CSARDSLRTDTQYF.

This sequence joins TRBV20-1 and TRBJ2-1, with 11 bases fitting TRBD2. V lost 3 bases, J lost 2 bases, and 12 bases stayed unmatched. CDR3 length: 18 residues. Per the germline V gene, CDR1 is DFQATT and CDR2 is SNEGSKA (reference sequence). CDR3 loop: CSASGGSGRADAYNEQFF. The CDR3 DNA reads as TGCAGTGCTAGTGGTGGTAGCGGGAGGGCCGACGCCTACAATGAGCAGTTCTTC.

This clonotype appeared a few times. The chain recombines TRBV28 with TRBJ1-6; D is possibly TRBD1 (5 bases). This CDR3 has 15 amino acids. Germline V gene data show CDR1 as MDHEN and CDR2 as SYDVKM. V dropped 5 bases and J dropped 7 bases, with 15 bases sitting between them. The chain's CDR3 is CASSPPRGGNSPLHF. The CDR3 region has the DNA TGTGCCAGCAGTCCCCCTCGGGGCGGCAATTCACCCCTCCACTTT.

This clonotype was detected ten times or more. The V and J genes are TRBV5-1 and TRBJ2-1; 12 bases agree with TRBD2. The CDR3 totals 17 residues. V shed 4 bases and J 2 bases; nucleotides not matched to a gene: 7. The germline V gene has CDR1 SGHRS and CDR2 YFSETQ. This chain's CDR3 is CASSLWTSGNPYNEQFF. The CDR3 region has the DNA TGCGCCAGCAGCCTTTGGACTAGCGGGAATCCCTACAATGAGCAGTTCTTC.

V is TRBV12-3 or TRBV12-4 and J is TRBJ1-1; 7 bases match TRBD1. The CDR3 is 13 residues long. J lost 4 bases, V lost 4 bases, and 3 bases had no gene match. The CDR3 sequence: CASSYGTVTEAFF. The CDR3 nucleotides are TGTGCCAGCAGTTATGGGACAGTCACTGAAGCTTTCTTT.

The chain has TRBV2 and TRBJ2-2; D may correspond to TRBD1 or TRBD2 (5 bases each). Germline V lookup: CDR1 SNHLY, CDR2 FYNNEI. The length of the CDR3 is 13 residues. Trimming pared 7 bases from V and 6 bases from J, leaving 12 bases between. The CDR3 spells CASIRELAGELFF. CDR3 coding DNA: TGTGCCAGCATCAGGGAGCTCGCCGGGGAGCTGTTTTTT.

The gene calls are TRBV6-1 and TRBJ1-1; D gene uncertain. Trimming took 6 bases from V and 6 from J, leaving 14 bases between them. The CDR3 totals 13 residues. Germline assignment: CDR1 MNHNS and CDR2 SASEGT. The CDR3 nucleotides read TGTGCCAGCAGGAGACATCAGAGATCTGAAGCTTTCTTT. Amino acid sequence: CASRRHQRSEAFF.

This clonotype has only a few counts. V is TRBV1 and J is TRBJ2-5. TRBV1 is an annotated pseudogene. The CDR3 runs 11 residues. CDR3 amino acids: CTSSLQETQYF. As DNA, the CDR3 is TGCACCAGCAGCCTCCAAGAGACCCAGTACTTC.

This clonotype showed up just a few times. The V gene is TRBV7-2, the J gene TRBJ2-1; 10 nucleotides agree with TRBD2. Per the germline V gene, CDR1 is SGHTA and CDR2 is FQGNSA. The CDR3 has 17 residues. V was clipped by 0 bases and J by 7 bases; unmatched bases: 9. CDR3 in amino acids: CASSLAGLVSGRNEQFF. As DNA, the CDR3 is TGTGCCAGCAGCTTAGCCGGATTAGTTAGCGGGAGGAATGAGCAGTTCTTC.